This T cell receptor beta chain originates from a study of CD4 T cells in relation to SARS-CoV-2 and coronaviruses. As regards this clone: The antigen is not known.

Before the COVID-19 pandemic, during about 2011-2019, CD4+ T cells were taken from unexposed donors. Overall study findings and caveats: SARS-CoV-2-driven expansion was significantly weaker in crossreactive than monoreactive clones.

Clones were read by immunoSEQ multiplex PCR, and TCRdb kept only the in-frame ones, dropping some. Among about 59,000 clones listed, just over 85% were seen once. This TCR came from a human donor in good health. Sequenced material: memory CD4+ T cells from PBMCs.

In DNA form, the CDR3 reads TGTGCCAGCAGTTCCCGCGGTGCGGGGAAAGAGACCCAGTACTTC. This translates into CASSSRGAGKETQYF. This chain uses TRBV28 with TRBJ2-5; TRBD2 might be the D (6 bases). V was cut by 4 bases and J by 3 bases, with 15 bases left in between. There are 15 residues in the CDR3. The germline V gene has CDR1 MDHEN and CDR2 SYDVKM.